This TCR beta chain derives from a study of shared clonotypes between healthy human individuals (dated by TCRdb to 2018 to 2020). About the study as a whole: The cohort included a few men and two women between 18 and 49 years of age. To estimate repertoire size and how much clonotype sharing occurs between individuals, the study deeply sequenced the blood TCR repertoires of about five healthy adults. For each donor, CD4 naive and CD4 memory were each given three plates, CD8 naive was given two plates, and CD8 memory was given one plate. To increase sequencing depth and limit assay-specific biases, TCR repertoire library preparation and sequencing were carried out by different laboratories using diverse techniques. Per donor, leukapheresis produced somewhere between about 0.9 and 9.5 billion PBMCs.

The CDR3 covers 15 residues, taking in both the cysteine and the phenylalanine. This entry keeps only the CDR3 DNA: 45 bases, framed from base 1. The germline V gene (reference sequence) provides CDR1 SGHAT and CDR2 FQDESV. From V the trimming removes 4 bases and from J it removes 3 bases, while the gene matches leave 5 bases of the junction unaccounted for. In regard to this clone: Its antigen remains unidentified. The input lacks base qualities; no much larger clone sits a single base away.

The donors were healthy, HIV-negative adults who had no recently reported acute infections or vaccinations. Only Caucasian adults living in Nashville, Tennessee, USA were represented among the donors. CD4+ T cells were enriched by magnetic negative selection, after which naive cells were positively selected on CD45RA and the negative fraction was taken as the memory subset. After blood collection by leukapheresis, PBMCs were isolated using Ficoll-Histopaque density gradient centrifugation and then cryopreserved in the vapor phase of liquid nitrogen. Analytical flow cytometry was used to check the purity and quantity of each magnetically sorted T cell population. Genomic DNA was isolated from each sorted fraction and quantified by UV absorbance on a Nanodrop 2000c. Results the study describes overall, beyond this receptor: Incomplete sequencing was indicated by rarefaction of sorted-subset datasets, despite the large sequencing depth. Clonotypes shared by all four sorted-subset donors showed higher generation probabilities than non-shared clonotypes. Sharing across a few donors was observed for around 5% of naive CD4, over 3% of naive CD8, roughly 2.3% of memory CD4, and around 0.44% of memory CD8 clonotypes. Naive subsets generally had larger estimated clonotype richness than memory subsets did. Sampling was restricted to blood, and TCR repertoires in tissue are likely to differ from TCR repertoires in blood. Pairwise subsampling led to the expectation that sequencing depth would affect the degree of clonotype sharing among donors. Because the study included a small number of donors, the genetic and exposure-history diversity represented was limited.

Using the deep immunoSEQ assay, TCR CDR3 regions were amplified from genomic DNA by multiplex PCR. Extracted genomic DNA from each cell subset was distributed evenly across all wells of several immunoSEQ 96-well plates, and each plate was treated as a replicate. For sorted subsets, each replicate PCR was loaded with approximately 0.2 ug genomic DNA, equivalent to roughly 30,000 T cell genomes. Purified libraries were quantified with a Qubit 3.0 fluorometer, sized on a Bioanalyzer 2100, and re-quantified with the KAPA Library Quantification kit. A separate single-read 150-cycle Illumina NextSeq 550 flow cell was used to sequence each immunoSEQ 96-well plate. On the study's bioinformatics: Because the immunoSEQ output included only junctional sequences and no quality scores, the filtering could not be the same as the filtering used for full-length reads. To assign V/J genes and CDR3, sequences were annotated against IMGT germline references using PyIR, a Python wrapper for IgBLAST v1.9. Reads with weak V/J assignments (E-value above 1e-6), missing CDR3, stop codons, out-of-frame junctions, or ambiguous translated residues were removed. V3J clonotypes were defined by identical inferred V gene, J gene, and CDR3 amino acid sequence. To compute the percentage overlap between repertoires, the number of shared unique clonotypes was divided by the size of the smaller repertoire. RTK rarefaction, the Chao1 estimator, and Recon v2.1 estimates of unobserved clonotypes were used to assess repertoire richness. OLGA was used to compute generation probabilities for all TCRbeta clonotypes that the gDNA method yielded from a handful of donors. The source is immuneACCESS, and TCRdb retained only in-frame sequences with V and J called. Part of the clones is not carried over; for the studies checked, unresolved V genes explain less than half of this, and the remainder is unexplained. That table gives V, J and clone size, and the DNA gave D and trimming. The sample profile shows approximately 1.1 million clones; approximately 80% of them were found once. Approximately 0.5% of the sample lies in the top ten.

The sequence is built from TRBV11-1 and TRBJ2-3; the central 9 bases match TRBD1. What was sequenced was memory CD4+ T cells from PBMCs. The intended sense of this specimen's cell subset or site label: CD45RA-negative fraction. This receptor was taken from a man aged 18 to 30 in good health. Some clones in this sample may be carry-over from other donors' samples. The nucleotide sequence is TGTGCCAGCAGCTCGACAGGGGGGTTTACAGATACGCAGTATTTT. Its translation reads: CASSSTGGFTDTQYF.